Below are 7 T cell receptor beta chains sequenced from a single sample in a study of blood T cell repertoires in COVID-19. Repertoires were generated with immunoSEQ multiplex PCR, while TCRdb's copy carries only in-frame clones and drops some. The sample lists about 100,000 clones, about 85% occurring once. The specimen was peripheral blood. Receptor source: a human donor in a cohort sampled during active COVID-19.

The V and J genes are TRBV24-1 and TRBJ2-1; 7 positions match TRBD2. V trimming: 5 bases; J trimming: 9 bases; junction bases outside the gene matches: 15. The V gene's germline CDR1 is KGHDR and CDR2 SFDVKD. The length of the CDR3 is 16 residues. The CDR3 DNA reads TGTGCCACCAGTGTGAGCGGGGCTGGGTCGGGCCGTGAGCAGTTCTTC. Amino acid sequence: CATSVSGAGSGREQFF.

The chain links TRBV19 to TRBJ2-5, with 10 bases matching TRBD2. CDR1 and CDR2 from the germline V gene are LNHDA and SQIVND (reference sequence). This CDR3 contains 18 residues. V trimming: 4 bases; J trimming: 4 bases; junction bases outside the gene matches: 15. The CDR3 nucleotides are TGTGCCAGTAGTAAACTAGCGGGACGACTATCTACGGGAGAGACCCAGTACTTC. It specifies CASSKLAGRLSTGETQYF.

V is TRBV5-1 and J is TRBJ1-3; possible D gene TRBD1, 6 bases. Germline assignment: CDR1 SGHRS and CDR2 YFSETQ. V lost 4 bases and J lost 2, with 10 bases in between. This CDR3 has 14 residues. The CDR3 region has the DNA TGCGCCAGCAGCAACGGACAGCCTGGAAACACCATATATTTT. It yields the protein CASSNGQPGNTIYF.

V usage is TRBV5-1 and J usage is TRBJ1-2; 9 bases agree with TRBD1. The CDR3 covers 12 residues. Germline-derived CDR1 and CDR2 are SGHRS and YFSETQ. V trimming: 5 bases; J trimming: 6 bases; junction bases outside the gene matches: 2. This chain's CDR3 is CASRRDRDGYTF. The CDR3 nucleotides read TGCGCCAGCAGGAGGGACAGGGATGGCTACACCTTC. Together with reference TRBV5-1 and TRBJ1-2, the CDR3 gives the full variable domain: KAGVTQTPRYLIKTRGQQVTLSCSPISGHRSVSWYQQTPGQGLQFLFEYFSETQRNKGNFPGRFSGRQFSNSRSEMNVSTLELGDSALYLCASRRDRDGYTFGSGTRLTVV.

The rearrangement links TRBV19 to TRBJ1-1, with 8 positions matching TRBD1. Germline CDR1 and CDR2: LNHDA and SQIVND (reference sequence). The CDR3 has 15 residues. J lost 2 bases, V lost 4 bases, and 6 bases had no gene match. The CDR3 sequence is CASSTTQGGNTEAFF. The DNA of the CDR3 is TGTGCCAGTAGTACCACACAGGGGGGAAACACTGAAGCTTTCTTT.

The chain combines TRBV6-5 with TRBJ2-7, with 7 positions matching TRBD2. Germline CDR1 MNHEY, CDR2 SVGAGI. The CDR3 consists of 15 residues. The trim removed 0 bases at V and 2 bases at J, leaving 4 bases unmatched. The CDR3 reads CASSYSSSGAYEQYF. DNA of the CDR3: TGTGCCAGCAGTTACTCTTCTAGCGGAGCCTACGAGCAGTACTTC.

J is TRBJ2-1 and V is TRBV5-1, with 10 positions matching TRBD2. Germline trimming cut 0 bases from V and 5 bases from J; bases unmatched to any gene: 5. The CDR3 runs 16 residues. CDR1 and CDR2 (germline): SGHRS, YFSETQ. The CDR3, as DNA: TGCGCCAGCAGCTTGGAAGCGGGAGGGCCCCACAATGAGCAGTTCTTC. It is translated as CASSLEAGGPHNEQFF. The entire variable domain, with the rest obtained from reference TRBV5-1 and TRBJ2-1, is as follows: KAGVTQTPRYLIKTRGQQVTLSCSPISGHRSVSWYQQTPGQGLQFLFEYFSETQRNKGNFPGRFSGRQFSNSRSEMNVSTLELGDSALYLCASSLEAGGPHNEQFFGPGTRLTVL.